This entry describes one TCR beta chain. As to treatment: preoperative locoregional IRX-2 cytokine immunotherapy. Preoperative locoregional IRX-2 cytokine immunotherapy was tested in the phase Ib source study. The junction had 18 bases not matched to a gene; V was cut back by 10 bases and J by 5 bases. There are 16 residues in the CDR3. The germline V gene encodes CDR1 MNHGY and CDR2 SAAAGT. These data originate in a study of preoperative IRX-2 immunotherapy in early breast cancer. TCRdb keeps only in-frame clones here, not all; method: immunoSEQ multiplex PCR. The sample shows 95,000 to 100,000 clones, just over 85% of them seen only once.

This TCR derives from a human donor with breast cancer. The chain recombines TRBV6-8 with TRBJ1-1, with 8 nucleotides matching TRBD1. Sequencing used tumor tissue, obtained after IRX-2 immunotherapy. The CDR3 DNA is TGTGCCATCATGGAAAGACAGGGGTTGACCGAGACTGAAGCTTTCTTT. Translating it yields CAIMERQGLTETEAFF.